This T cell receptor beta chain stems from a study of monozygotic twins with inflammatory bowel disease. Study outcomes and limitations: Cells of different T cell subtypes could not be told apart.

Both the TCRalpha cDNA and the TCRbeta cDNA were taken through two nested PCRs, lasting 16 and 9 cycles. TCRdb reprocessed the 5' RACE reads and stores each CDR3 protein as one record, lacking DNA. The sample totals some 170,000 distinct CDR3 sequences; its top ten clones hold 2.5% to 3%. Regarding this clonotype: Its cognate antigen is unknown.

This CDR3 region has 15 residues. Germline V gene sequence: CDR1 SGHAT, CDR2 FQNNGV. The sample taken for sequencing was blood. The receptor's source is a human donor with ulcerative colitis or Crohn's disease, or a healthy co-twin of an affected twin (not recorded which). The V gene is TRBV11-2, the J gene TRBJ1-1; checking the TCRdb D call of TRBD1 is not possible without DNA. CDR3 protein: CASSLGTGRNTEAFF.